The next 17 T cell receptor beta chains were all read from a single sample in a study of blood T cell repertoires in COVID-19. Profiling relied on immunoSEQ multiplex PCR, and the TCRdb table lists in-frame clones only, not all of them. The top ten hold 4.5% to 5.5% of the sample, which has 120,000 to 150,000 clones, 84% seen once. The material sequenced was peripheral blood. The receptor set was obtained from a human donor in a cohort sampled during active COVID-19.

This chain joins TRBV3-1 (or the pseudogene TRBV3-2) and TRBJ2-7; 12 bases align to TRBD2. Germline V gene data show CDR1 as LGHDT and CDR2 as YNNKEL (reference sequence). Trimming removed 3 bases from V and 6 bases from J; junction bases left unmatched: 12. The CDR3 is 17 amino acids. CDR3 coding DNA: TGTGCCAGCAGCCAGCAGTCGCTAGCGGGGGGGAGGGGCGAGCAGTACTTC. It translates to CASSQQSLAGGRGEQYF.

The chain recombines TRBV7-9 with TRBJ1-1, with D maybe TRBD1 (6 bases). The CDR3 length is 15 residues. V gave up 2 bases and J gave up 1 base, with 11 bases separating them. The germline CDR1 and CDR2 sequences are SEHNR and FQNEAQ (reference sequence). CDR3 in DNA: TGTGCCAGCAGCTTACTGGCGGGGGCGAACACTGAAGCTTTCTTT. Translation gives CASSLLAGANTEAFF.

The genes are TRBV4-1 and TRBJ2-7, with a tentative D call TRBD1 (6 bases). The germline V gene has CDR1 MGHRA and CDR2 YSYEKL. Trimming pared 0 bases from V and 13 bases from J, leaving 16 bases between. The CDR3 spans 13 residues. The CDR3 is CASSQDTGQRSYV. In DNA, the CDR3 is TGCGCCAGCAGCCAAGATACCGGACAGAGGTCCTACGTC.

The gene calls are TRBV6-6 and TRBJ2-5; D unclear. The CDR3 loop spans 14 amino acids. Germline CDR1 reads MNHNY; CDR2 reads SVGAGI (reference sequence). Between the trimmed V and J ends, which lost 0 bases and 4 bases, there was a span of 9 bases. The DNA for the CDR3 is TGTGCCAGCAGTTACTCAGGCAGGCCAGAGACCCAGTACTTC. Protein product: CASSYSGRPETQYF.

The CDR3 region is CASSVTGEDTEAFF. CDR3 bases: TGTGCCAGCAGCGTAACAGGGGAGGACACTGAAGCTTTCTTT. The rearrangement uses TRBV7-2 and TRBJ1-1; 7 bases line up with TRBD1. The CDR3 runs to 14 residues. Trimming removed 5 bases from V and 3 bases from J; junction bases left unmatched: 6. CDR1 SGHTA and CDR2 FQGNSA come from the germline V gene.

CDR3 in amino acids: CASSVGQVGIQETQYF. CDR3 DNA: TGTGCCAGCAGCGTGGGACAGGTTGGTATTCAGGAGACCCAGTACTTC. The V and J genes are TRBV9 and TRBJ2-5, with TRBD1 matching 8 bases. Trimming cost V 2 bases and J 5 bases; bases outside gene matches: 11. The germline gives CDR1 SGDLS, CDR2 YYNGEE. The CDR3 consists of 16 residues.

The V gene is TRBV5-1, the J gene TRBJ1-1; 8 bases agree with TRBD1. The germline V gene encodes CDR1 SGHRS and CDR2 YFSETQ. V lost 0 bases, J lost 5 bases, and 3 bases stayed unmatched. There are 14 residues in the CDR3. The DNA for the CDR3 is TGCGCCAGCAGCTTGGGGACAGGGACTACTGAAGCTTTCTTT. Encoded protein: CASSLGTGTTEAFF.

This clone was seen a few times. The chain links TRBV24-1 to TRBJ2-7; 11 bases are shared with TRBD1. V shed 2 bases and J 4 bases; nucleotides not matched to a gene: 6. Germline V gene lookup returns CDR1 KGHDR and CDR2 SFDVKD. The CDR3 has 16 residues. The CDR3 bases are TGTGCCACCAGTGATTCTAGGACAGGGGGCCTATACGAGCAGTACTTC. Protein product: CATSDSRTGGLYEQYF.

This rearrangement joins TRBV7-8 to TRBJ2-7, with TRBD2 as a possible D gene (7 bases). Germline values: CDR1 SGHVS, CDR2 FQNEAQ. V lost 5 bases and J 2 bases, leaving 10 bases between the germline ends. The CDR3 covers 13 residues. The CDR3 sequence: CASSGGATYEQYV. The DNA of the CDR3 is TGTGCCAGCAGCGGGGGGGCCACCTACGAGCAGTACGTC.

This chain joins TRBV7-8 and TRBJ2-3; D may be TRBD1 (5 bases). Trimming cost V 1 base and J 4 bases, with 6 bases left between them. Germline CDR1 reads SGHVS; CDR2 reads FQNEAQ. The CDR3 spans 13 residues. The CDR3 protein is CASSLGGPDTQYF. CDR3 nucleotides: TGTGCCAGCAGCTTAGGGGGCCCAGATACGCAGTATTTT.

The CDR3 spells CASWKQGPLETQYF. The CDR3 DNA is TGTGCCAGCTGGAAACAGGGCCCATTGGAGACCCAGTACTTC. The chain joins TRBV2 to TRBJ2-5; D is possibly TRBD1 (6 bases). In germline, CDR1 is SNHLY, CDR2 FYNNEI. V shed 8 bases and J shed 5 bases, with 18 bases lying between them. The CDR3 runs to 14 residues.

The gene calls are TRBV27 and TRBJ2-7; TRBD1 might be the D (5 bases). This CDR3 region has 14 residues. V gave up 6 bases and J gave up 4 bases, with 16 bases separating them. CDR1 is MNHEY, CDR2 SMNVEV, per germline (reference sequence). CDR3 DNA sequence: TGTGCCAGCAGACAGACTCCCCAGGGTTACGAGCAGTACTTC. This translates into CASRQTPQGYEQYF.

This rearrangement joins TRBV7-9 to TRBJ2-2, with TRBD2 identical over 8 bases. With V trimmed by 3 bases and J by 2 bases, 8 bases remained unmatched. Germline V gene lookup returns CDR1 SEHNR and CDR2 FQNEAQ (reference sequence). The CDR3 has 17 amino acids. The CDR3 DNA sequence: TGTGCCAGCAGCTTCGGCGGGAGCGGGAGAAACACCGGGGAGCTGTTTTTT. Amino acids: CASSFGGSGRNTGELFF.

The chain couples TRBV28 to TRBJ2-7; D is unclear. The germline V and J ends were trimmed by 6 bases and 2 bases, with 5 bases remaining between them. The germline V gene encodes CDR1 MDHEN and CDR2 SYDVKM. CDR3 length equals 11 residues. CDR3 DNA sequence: TGTGCCAGCAGATCCACCTACGAGCAGTACTTC. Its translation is CASRSTYEQYF.

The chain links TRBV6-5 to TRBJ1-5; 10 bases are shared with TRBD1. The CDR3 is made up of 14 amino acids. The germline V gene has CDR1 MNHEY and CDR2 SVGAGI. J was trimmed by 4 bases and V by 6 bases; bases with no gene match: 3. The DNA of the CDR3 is TGTGCCAGCAGGCTGGGACAGGGGAATCAGCCCCAGCATTTT. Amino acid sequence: CASRLGQGNQPQHF.

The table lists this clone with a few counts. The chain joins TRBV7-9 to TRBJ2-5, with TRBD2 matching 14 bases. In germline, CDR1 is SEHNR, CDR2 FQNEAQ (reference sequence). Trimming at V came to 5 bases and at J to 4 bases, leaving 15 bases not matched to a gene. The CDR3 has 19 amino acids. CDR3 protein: CASSQGTSGGPLPPETQYF. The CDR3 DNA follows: TGTGCCAGCAGCCAAGGGACTAGCGGGGGCCCACTCCCCCCAGAGACCCAGTACTTC.

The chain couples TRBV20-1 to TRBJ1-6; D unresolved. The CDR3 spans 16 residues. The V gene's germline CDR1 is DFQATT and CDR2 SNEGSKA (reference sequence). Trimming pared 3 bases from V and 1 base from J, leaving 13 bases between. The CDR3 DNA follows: TGCAGTGCTAGTCTAGGTCGTATTTCCTATAATTCACCCCTCCACTTT. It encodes CSASLGRISYNSPLHF.